This T cell receptor (beta chain) was sequenced for a study of PD-L1 blockade in urothelial cancer. Libraries were prepared by immunoSEQ multiplex PCR; TCRdb keeps only in-frame clonotypes and omits some of them. This sample yields about 49,000 clones, of which 70% to 80% are seen a single time; 8% to 13% belongs to the top ten. V gave up 1 base and J gave up 3 bases, with 9 bases separating them. The CDR3 totals 14 residues. From germline, CDR1 is MGHRA and CDR2 YSYEKL. Documented time point: pretreatment peripheral blood. The number of samples from each patient was between 1 and 8, taken pretreatment and on-treatment. This clone was recorded once.

The V call is TRBV4-1, the J call TRBJ2-5; tentatively, D is TRBD1 (6 bases). This sequence originates from an older man with urothelial cancer. The sample in question was PBMCs, obtained around atezolizumab (anti-PD-L1) treatment. CDR3 loop: CASSQGPGEETQYF. DNA for the CDR3: TGCGCCAGCAGCCAAGGCCCAGGGGAAGAGACCCAGTACTTC.